The source of this T cell receptor (beta chain) is a study of CXCR3-negative and CXCR3-positive naive CD8 T cells. Study details: Per library, roughly 1.4 +/- 0.3 million reads; some 140 million TRB reads overall.

Libraries were UMI-labeled 5' RACE TRB cDNA. TCRdb reprocessed the 5' RACE reads and stores each CDR3 protein as one record, lacking DNA. The repertoire shows some 130,000 distinct CDR3 sequences; the top ten hold 0.49%. Naivety in CD8+ T cells corresponded to a CD45RO-CCR7+CD27+CD95- phenotype. Comments on this clonotype: The antigen remains undetermined.

Germline values: CDR1 SQVTM, CDR2 ANQGSEA. The CDR3 is made up of 13 amino acids. Study results and caveats: TRB CDR3 properties were used to infer TCR strength, and surface CD5 was comparable between naive subsets.

This TCR was sampled from a human donor in good health. Some clones in this sample may be carry-over from other donors' samples. The sequenced sample was naive CXCR3- CD8+ T cells from blood. Subset denoted: CD45RO-CCR7+CD27+CD95- naive CD8+ T cells lacking CXCR3 (TNR3-). This chain links TRBV29-1 with TRBJ2-5; there is no DNA to check the TCRdb D call of TRBD2. CDR3 protein: CSVVPAGGGAQYF.